Following are 20 T cell receptor beta chains from one sample sequenced in a study of PD-1 blockade in classical Hodgkin lymphoma. Documented time point: cycle 4 day 1 (C4D1), after 6 weeks of nivolumab. All the patients suffered relapse after autologous stem cell transplantation, and brentuximab vedotin exposure differed. Thawed PBMCs underwent magnetic negative selection to yield purified CD4+ T cells. Assay: immunoSEQ multiplex PCR; the TCRdb copy retains only in-frame clones and omits some. The sample yields under 30,000 clones, 70% to 90% seen once. Sequencing used CD4+ T cells from blood, obtained before the fourth cycle of nivolumab. Source of these receptors: a human donor with classical Hodgkin lymphoma.

The DNA for the CDR3 is TGTGCCAGCTCAATTGCCCGGAGCAATCAGCCCCAGCATTTT. Translating it yields CASSIARSNQPQHF. The V gene is TRBV18, the J gene TRBJ1-5, with D unresolved. Germline CDR1 is KGHSH and CDR2 is LQKENI. Trimming cost V 5 bases and J 1 base, with 9 bases left between them. The CDR3 length is 14 residues.

This clone was picked up one time. The gene calls are TRBV2 and TRBJ2-2; 8 bases fit TRBD1. Germline V lookup: CDR1 SNHLY, CDR2 FYNNEI. CDR3 length: 14 residues. The V gene end was trimmed by 10 bases and the J gene end by 5 bases; junction bases not matched to a gene: 9. CDR3 sequence reads: CATQGTGGTGELFF. CDR3 coding DNA: TGTGCCACCCAAGGGACAGGCGGTACCGGGGAGCTGTTTTTT.

The J gene is TRBJ2-7, the V gene TRBV27; 10 bases fit TRBD2. Losses at the gene ends were 2 bases for V and 4 bases for J; bases not matched to a gene: 2. Germline CDR1 MNHEY, CDR2 SMNVEV (reference sequence). The CDR3 sequence is 14 residues long. CDR3 bases: TGTGCCAGCAGTTTAGCTAGCGGGAGTTACGAGCAGTACTTC. Translating it yields CASSLASGSYEQYF.

This chain links TRBV4-2 with TRBJ2-3, with 11 bases aligning to TRBD2. V shed 6 bases and J 3 bases; nucleotides not matched to a gene: 2. CDR3 length: 14 residues. Per germline, CDR1 LGHNA and CDR2 YNFKEQ. CDR3 sequence: CASRSSGRTDTQYF. CDR3 bases: TGTGCCAGCAGGTCTAGCGGGAGGACAGATACGCAGTATTTT.

J is TRBJ2-1 and V is TRBV7-9, with D possibly matching TRBD2 (6 bases). CDR3 size: 16 residues. Germline CDR1 and CDR2: SEHNR and FQNEAQ (reference sequence). V lost 5 bases and J lost 9, with 23 bases in between. DNA for the CDR3: TGTGCCAGCAGCAGTACCGTACGGGCGGGAATGGGTGAGCAGTTCTTC. Residues: CASSSTVRAGMGEQFF.

The chain is built from TRBV7-9 and TRBJ2-7; no firm D call. The V end lost 1 base, the J end lost 3 bases, and 7 bases lay between the germline ends. This CDR3 has 13 amino acids. Germline V lookup: CDR1 SEHNR, CDR2 FQNEAQ (reference sequence). The CDR3 DNA sequence: TGTGCCAGCAGCTTAGTGGCGGACTACGAGCAGTACTTC. Amino acids: CASSLVADYEQYF.

The V and J genes are TRBV19 and TRBJ1-2, with 8 nucleotides matching TRBD1. Germline-derived CDR1 and CDR2 are LNHDA and SQIVND (reference sequence). V was pared by 4 bases and J by 5 bases, with 15 bases of the junction left unmatched. The CDR3 loop spans 17 amino acids. The DNA of the CDR3 is TGTGCCAGTAGTAATAGGGTGGGCGGGACAGGAAGATATGGCTACACCTTC. Its protein is CASSNRVGGTGRYGYTF.

The V gene is TRBV7-2, the J gene TRBJ2-3; 14 bases map to TRBD2. Trimming removed 3 bases from V and 1 base from J; junction bases left unmatched: 3. The germline V gene encodes CDR1 SGHTA and CDR2 FQGNSA. The CDR3 totals 17 residues. The CDR3 sequence: CASSLGTSGSGTDTQYF. CDR3 in DNA: TGTGCCAGCAGCTTGGGGACTAGCGGGAGTGGCACAGATACGCAGTATTTT.

The V call is TRBV15, the J call TRBJ2-5, with a weak D call TRBD2 (5 bases). The germline V gene encodes CDR1 LNHNV and CDR2 YYDKDF (reference sequence). V dropped 5 bases and J dropped 1 base, with 11 bases sitting between them. The CDR3 extends over 14 amino acids. CDR3 region: CATSGGWGQETQYF. The CDR3 DNA follows: TGTGCCACCAGCGGAGGATGGGGCCAAGAGACCCAGTACTTC.

The V call is TRBV2, the J call TRBJ2-3; the match to TRBD1 covers 7 bases. V was pared by 6 bases and J by 2 bases, with 5 bases of the junction left unmatched. The CDR3 is 14 amino acids. Germline V CDR1 and CDR2: SNHLY, FYNNEI. CDR3 loop: CASRRDRYTDTQYF. DNA of the CDR3: TGTGCCAGCAGACGGGACAGATACACAGATACGCAGTATTTT. The complete variable domain, with remaining parts taken from reference TRBV2 and TRBJ2-3, reads EPEVTQTPSHQVTQMGQEVILRCVPISNHLYFYWYRQILGQKVEFLVSFYNNEISEKSEIFDDQFSVERPDGSNFTLKIRSTKLEDSAMYFCASRRDRYTDTQYFGPGTRLTVL.

The rearrangement joins TRBV10-3 to TRBJ2-1; perhaps D is TRBD1 or TRBD2 (5 bases each). In germline, CDR1 is ENHRY, CDR2 SYGVKD. This CDR3 comprises 13 residues. Deletions cut 4 bases from V and 5 bases from J, with 9 bases between. CDR3 coding DNA: TGTGCCATCAGTGGTATGGGGGACAATGAGCAGTTCTTC. Encoded protein: CAISGMGDNEQFF.

This clone came up once. V and J are TRBV6-5 and TRBJ2-7; tentatively, D is TRBD1 (5 bases). V shed 6 bases and J shed 3 bases, with 15 bases lying between them. Germline V lookup: CDR1 MNHEY, CDR2 SVGAGI. The CDR3 spans 14 residues. DNA of the CDR3: TGTGCCAGCAGCCGTGGGGCCACAGGCTACGAGCAGTACTTC. This sequence encodes CASSRGATGYEQYF.

The sample holds a few counts of this clone. The chain has TRBV2 and TRBJ1-3; D call uncertain. The CDR3 covers 14 residues. The germline V gene has CDR1 SNHLY and CDR2 FYNNEI. With 2 bases removed from V and 9 bases from J, the gap between germline ends came to 14 bases. The chain's CDR3 is CASSEQSTLGTIYF. For the CDR3, the DNA is TGTGCCAGCAGTGAACAGAGCACCTTGGGCACCATATATTTT.

V usage is TRBV25-1 and J usage is TRBJ1-1; 7 bases fit TRBD1. Germline-derived CDR1 and CDR2 are MGHDK and SYGVNS. V dropped 2 bases and J dropped 6; count of bases not matched to a gene: 18. CDR3 length: 18 amino acids. CDR3 sequence reads: CASSEPLRPGQRKAEAFF. The CDR3 DNA is TGTGCCAGCAGTGAACCACTTAGACCGGGACAGAGGAAAGCTGAAGCTTTCTTT. Looking up the rest from reference TRBV25-1 and TRBJ1-1 gives the full variable domain: EADIYQTPRYLVIGTGKKITLECSQTMGHDKMYWYQQDPGMELHLIHYSYGVNSTEKGDLSSESTVSRIRTEHFPLTLESARPSHTSQYLCASSEPLRPGQRKAEAFFGQGTRLTVV.

The genes are TRBV5-6 and TRBJ1-2; no clear D gene. Trimming removed 0 bases at V and 4 bases at J, with 10 bases between. CDR1 and CDR2 (germline): SGHDT, YYEEEE. The CDR3 length is 14 residues. CDR3 amino acids: CASSLALIGYGYTF. The CDR3 DNA sequence: TGTGCCAGCAGCTTGGCCTTGATAGGCTATGGCTACACCTTC.

The CDR3 loop is CASSLRTGRTEAFF. CDR3 DNA: TGCGCCAGCAGCTTACGGACAGGGCGAACTGAAGCTTTCTTT. This sequence joins TRBV5-1 and TRBJ1-1; TRBD1 matches at 8 bases. In germline, CDR1 is SGHRS, CDR2 YFSETQ. This CDR3 comprises 14 residues. V trimming: 2 bases; J trimming: 5 bases; junction bases outside the gene matches: 5.

The chain carries TRBV28 and TRBJ1-5, with TRBD1 matching over 8 bases. The CDR3 has 14 residues. The germline gives CDR1 MDHEN, CDR2 SYDVKM. Trimming at V came to 5 bases and at J to 1 base, leaving 1 base not matched to a gene. The CDR3 spells CASSAGGSNQPQHF. The CDR3 coding sequence is TGTGCCAGCAGTGCAGGGGGCAGCAATCAGCCCCAGCATTTT.

The V gene is TRBV7-7, the J gene TRBJ2-7; TRBD2 matches at 11 bases. With V trimmed by 4 bases and J by 6 bases, 2 bases remained unmatched. Germline assignment: CDR1 SSHAT and CDR2 FNYEAQ (reference sequence). This CDR3 has 13 residues. The CDR3 spells CASSSTSGSEQYF. The CDR3 DNA sequence: TGTGCCAGCAGCTCCACTAGCGGGAGCGAGCAGTACTTC.

This clone was seen only a few times. The CDR3 nucleotides read TGTGCCAGCACCCCGGACCAAGAGACCCAGTACTTC. Its translation: CASTPDQETQYF. The chain carries TRBV7-9 and TRBJ2-5; D remains ambiguous. V lost 7 bases and J 0 bases, leaving 6 bases between the germline ends. Germline V gives CDR1 SEHNR, CDR2 FQNEAQ (reference sequence). The CDR3 sequence is 12 residues long.

This sequence joins TRBV6-5 and TRBJ1-5, with D uncertain. V lost 8 bases and J 0 bases, leaving 11 bases between the germline ends. This CDR3 region has 14 residues. CDR1 and CDR2 (germline): MNHEY, SVGAGI. This CDR3 is CASARHYSNQPQHF. CDR3 in DNA: TGTGCCAGCGCCAGACACTATAGCAATCAGCCCCAGCATTTT.